Presented here are 4 T cell receptor beta chains from one specimen sequenced in a study of T cell responses to AZD1222 COVID-19 vaccine. Repertoires were generated with immunoSEQ multiplex PCR, while TCRdb's copy carries only in-frame clones and drops some. In the table there are 85,000 to 120,000 clones, about four fifths of which are singletons. This material consisted of peripheral blood, taken on day 0 of AZD1222 vaccination. The origin of the receptors is an adult in good health.

CDR3 protein: CASRFVVNTEAFF. CDR3 nucleotide sequence: TGTGCCAGTAGATTCGTAGTGAACACTGAAGCTTTCTTT. The V gene is TRBV19, the J gene TRBJ1-1; the D is unclear. Trimming left V 6 bases short and J 0 bases short, with 8 bases between. CDR1 LNHDA and CDR2 SQIVND come from the germline V gene (reference sequence). CDR3 length equals 13 residues.

The rearrangement joins TRBV4-3 to TRBJ2-2; D may be TRBD2 (5 bases). With 0 bases removed from V and 7 bases from J, the gap between germline ends came to 30 bases. This CDR3 has 21 residues. Per germline, CDR1 LGHNA and CDR2 YSLEER. As DNA, the CDR3 is TGCGCCAGCAGCCAAGATCTGGCCTACTACCGACTGGGTAGCGAAGGCGGGGAGCTGTTTTTT. Its translation is CASSQDLAYYRLGSEGGELFF.

The chain employs TRBV28 and TRBJ1-3; a possible D gene is TRBD1 (6 bases). The CDR3 consists of 15 residues. CDR1 MDHEN and CDR2 SYDVKM come from the germline V gene. The V and J ends lost 2 bases and 2 bases respectively, with 10 bases between them. The CDR3 is CASSLMTGTGNTIYF. The CDR3 coding sequence is TGTGCCAGCAGTTTAATGACAGGTACTGGAAACACCATATATTTT. The variable domain in full, with the rest retrieved from reference TRBV28 and TRBJ1-3, is DVKVTQSSRYLVKRTGEKVFLECVQDMDHENMFWYRQDPGLGLRLIYFSYDVKMKEKGDIPEGYSVSREKKERFSLILESASTNQTSMYLCASSLMTGTGNTIYFGEGSWLTVV.

The V and J genes are TRBV6-2 or TRBV6-3 and TRBJ2-3, with 9 nucleotides matching TRBD1. The CDR3 covers 18 residues. V gave up 2 bases and J gave up 0 bases; unmatched junction bases: 9. Germline values: CDR1 MNHEY, CDR2 SVGEGT. The CDR3 here is CASSYVQQGAASTDTQYF. Here the CDR3 DNA reads TGTGCCAGCAGTTACGTCCAACAGGGGGCTGCAAGCACAGATACGCAGTATTTT.